This TCR beta chain is drawn from a study of identical twins (dated by TCRdb to about 2016). As for the study more broadly: To test whether fetal clonotypes persist, this study deep-sequenced TCR alpha and beta repertoires from monozygotic twins, from unrelated adults of various ages, and from cord blood. To rule out contamination, the twin experiments were replicated at different times with different library preparation protocols.

CDR1 is given as SQVTM and CDR2 as ANQGSEA, both from the germline V gene. The CDR3 numbers 14 residues from cysteine through phenylalanine. CDR3 DNA is the only sequence kept; it has 42 bases, read in frame from the first base. V ends up 4 bases short and J 2 bases short, with an unmatched junction base count of 4. Points the paper makes about the study in general: The excess sharing between twins in beta out-of-frame sequences was weaker because fewer shared sequences reduced the signal-to-noise ratio. Zero-insertion analyses could be partly confounded by invariant T cells such as MAIT and iNKT, although diverse VJ usage argued against such confounding for most clonotypes. Compared with coincidental sharing between unrelated individuals, an excess of low generation-probability sequences was observed among out-of-frame TCR alpha sequences shared between twins. Because the same donors could not be followed over many years, the conclusions depended on cross-sectional statistical analysis. In monozygotic twins, recombination models systematically underestimated out-of-frame TCR alpha sharing, but the models matched the sharing seen between unrelated individuals. Abundant cord blood beta clonotypes had fewer insertions, young adult naive repertoires showed a similar but weaker trend, and memory repertoires showed no such trend.

Every donor was a healthy Caucasian. The twin cohort consisted of three pairs of female monozygotic twins, all aged about 18 to 29 years. Positive isolation kits from Invitrogen were used to isolate CD4+ and CD8+ T cell populations. To prepare the library, 5' RACE was applied. This sample was sequenced with an Illumina HiSeq 2000. A universal primer binding site was added through template switching, and the final cDNA carried a unique molecular identifier so that TCR cDNA molecules could be counted accurately. Specific primers in the conserved constant-segment region were used to synthesize first-strand cDNA for TCR alpha and beta chains. To control for contamination, every cDNA library carried two barcodes: a SMART-Mk sample barcode plus Illumina barcodes. TruSeq adapter sequences and Illumina sample barcodes were added in two successive PCR steps. TCR alpha and beta cDNA libraries were sequenced on the Illumina HiSeq platform with custom primers. On the authors' methods: MiGEC was used to process raw reads and extract unique molecular identifiers, and MiXCR was used to find CDR3 positions. For each individual, recombination models were inferred using an EM algorithm with the repgenHMM and IGoR tools. Shared clonotype analysis was performed with the tcR package in R, normalizing sharing by the product of cloneset sizes. To study raw recombination without the effects of thymic and clonal selection, out-of-frame nonproductive sequences were analyzed. In TCRdb, the public reads were trimmed at Q25 with fastp and aligned with MiXCR, with productive beta chains retained. Each CDR3 protein appears once, grouped with its most common genes and DNA. In this record, the V and J calls reflect TCRdb's handling and not the investigators' own analysis. This sample is represented by around 290,000 distinct CDR3 sequences; over 8.5% of them were singletons. The leading ten clones occupy approximately 6.6% of the sample.

On this clonotype: Its cognate antigen has yet to be identified. It has no much larger one-base neighbor in the sample; base qualities were not kept.

This same sample was also taken into another study, of yellow fever vaccine responses in identical twins. The second investigation adds: The T cell response to vaccination in identical twins was reported by the authors to appear partly convergent and partly personalized. Focusing on identical twins, the study followed the T cell clones that responded to the vaccine, and did so with precision.

The sequence joins TRBV29-1 to TRBJ2-2, with 7 central nucleotides matching TRBD2. Specimen: CD8+ T cells sorted from blood. The TCR originated in a woman younger than 35 in good health. In nucleotide form, the sequence is TGCAGCGTTGGGGCTAGCGGAAACACCGGGGAGCTGTTTTTT. Its translation is CSVGASGNTGELFF.